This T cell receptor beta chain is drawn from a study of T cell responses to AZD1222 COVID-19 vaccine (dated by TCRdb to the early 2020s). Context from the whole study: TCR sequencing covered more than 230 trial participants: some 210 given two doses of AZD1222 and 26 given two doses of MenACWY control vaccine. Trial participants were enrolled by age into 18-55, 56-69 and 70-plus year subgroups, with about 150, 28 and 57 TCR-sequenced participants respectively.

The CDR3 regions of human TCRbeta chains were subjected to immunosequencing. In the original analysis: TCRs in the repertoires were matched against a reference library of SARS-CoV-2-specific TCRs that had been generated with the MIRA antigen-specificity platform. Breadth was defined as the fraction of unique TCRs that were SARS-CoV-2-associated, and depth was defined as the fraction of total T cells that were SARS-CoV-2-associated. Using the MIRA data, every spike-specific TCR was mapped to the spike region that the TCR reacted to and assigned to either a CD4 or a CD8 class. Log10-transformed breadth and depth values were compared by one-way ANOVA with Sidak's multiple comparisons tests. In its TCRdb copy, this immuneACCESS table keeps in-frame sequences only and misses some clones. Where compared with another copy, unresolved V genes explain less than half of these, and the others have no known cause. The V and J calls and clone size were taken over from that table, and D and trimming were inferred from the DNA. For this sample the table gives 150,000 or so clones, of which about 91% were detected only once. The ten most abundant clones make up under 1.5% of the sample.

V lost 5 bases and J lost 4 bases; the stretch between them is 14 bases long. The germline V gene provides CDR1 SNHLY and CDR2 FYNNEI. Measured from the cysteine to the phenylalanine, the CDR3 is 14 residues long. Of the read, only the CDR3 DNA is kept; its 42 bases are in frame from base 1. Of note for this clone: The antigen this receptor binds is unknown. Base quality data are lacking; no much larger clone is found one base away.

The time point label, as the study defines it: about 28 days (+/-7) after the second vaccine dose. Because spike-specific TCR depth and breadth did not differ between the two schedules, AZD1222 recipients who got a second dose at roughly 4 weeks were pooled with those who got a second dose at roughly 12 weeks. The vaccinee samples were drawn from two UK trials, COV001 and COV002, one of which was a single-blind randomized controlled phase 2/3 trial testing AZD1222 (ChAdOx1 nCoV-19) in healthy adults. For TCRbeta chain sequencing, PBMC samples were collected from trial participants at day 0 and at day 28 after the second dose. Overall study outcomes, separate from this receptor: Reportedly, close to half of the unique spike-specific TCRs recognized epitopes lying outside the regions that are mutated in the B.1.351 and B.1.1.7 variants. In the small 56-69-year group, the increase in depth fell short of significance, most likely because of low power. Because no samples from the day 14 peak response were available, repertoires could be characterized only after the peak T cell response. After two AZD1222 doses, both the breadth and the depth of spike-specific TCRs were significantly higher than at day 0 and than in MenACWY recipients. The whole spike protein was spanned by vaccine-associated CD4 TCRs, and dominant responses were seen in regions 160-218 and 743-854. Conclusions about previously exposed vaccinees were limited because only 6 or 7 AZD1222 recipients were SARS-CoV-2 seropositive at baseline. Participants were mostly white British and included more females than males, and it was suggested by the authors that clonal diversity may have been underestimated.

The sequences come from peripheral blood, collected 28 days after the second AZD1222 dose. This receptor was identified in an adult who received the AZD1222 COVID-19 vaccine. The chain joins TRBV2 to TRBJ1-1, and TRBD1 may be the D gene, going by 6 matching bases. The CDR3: CASSPTGLFTEAFF. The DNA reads TGTGCCAGCAGTCCTACAGGGCTGTTCACTGAAGCTTTCTTT.